The T cell receptor (beta chain) described here comes from a study of blood T cell repertoires in COVID-19. Sequencing used immunoSEQ multiplex PCR; TCRdb keeps in-frame clones, though not all of them. Of some 120,000 clones in the sample, 90% were seen once. Trimming cost V 0 bases and J 2 bases; bases outside gene matches: 9. The length of the CDR3 is 17 residues. CDR1 and CDR2 (germline): SGHDN, FVKESK. Input material: peripheral blood. The chain links TRBV14 to TRBJ2-7; 8 nucleotides match TRBD2. The origin of this receptor is a human donor with active COVID-19. The donor label of this sample is uncertain. CDR3 in DNA: TGTGCCAGCAGCCAAGATCCCCTTAGCGGGGCCGCCTACGAGCAGTACTTC. Its translation: CASSQDPLSGAAYEQYF.